The source of this TCR beta chain is a study of shared clonotypes between healthy human individuals. Profiled with immunoSEQ multiplex PCR; TCRdb holds only in-frame clones, not every one. The sample has millions of clones; roughly 93% are singletons. Losses at the gene ends were 2 bases for V and 10 bases for J; bases not matched to a gene: 6. This CDR3 is built from 14 residues. Germline assignment: CDR1 MNHEY and CDR2 SMNVEV (reference sequence). This clone has only a few counts. The clonotype was recovered from a man aged 18 to 29 in good health. Some clones in this sample may be carry-over from other donors' samples. The chain links TRBV27 to TRBJ1-4; 8 nucleotides align to TRBD1. The sample comprised naive CD4+ T cells from PBMCs. Subset indicated: CD45RA+ positively selected. CDR3 protein: CASSLRTGRGKLFF. CDR3 nucleotide sequence: TGTGCCAGCAGTTTAAGGACAGGGAGGGGAAAACTGTTTTTT.